The clone carrying this T cell receptor (beta chain) was observed many times. Its cognate antigen is unknown. The sample is drawn from a study of T-cell reconstitution after alpha-beta-depleted transplantation in children. Whole-study results and caveats: Elevated TCRbeta diversity at day 60 was traced, in some patients, to surviving recipient T cells and thymic progenitors. After transplant, at about two months, alpha-beta T cells were reportedly derived from several hundred expanded graft clones. Fresh T-cell production supplied most of the T-cell counts and diversity seen one year after transplant.

In germline, CDR1 is SGHRS, CDR2 YFSETQ. With V trimmed by 4 bases and J by 4 bases, 18 bases remained unmatched. The CDR3 consists of 18 residues. For TCRbeta, the library was prepared with unique molecular identifiers. TCRdb fed the PCR reads into MiXCR, producing one record per CDR3 protein. Among about 160,000 distinct CDR3 sequences, 8.5% to 14% were seen once, and the ten largest hold about 13%. This sample comprised PBMCs, obtained before TCRalphabeta/CD19-depleted stem cell transplant. V gene TRBV5-1 combines with J gene TRBJ1-2; TRBD1 aligns across 8 bases. The sequence was obtained from a boy younger than 10 with acute myeloid leukemia, due to receive a stem cell transplant. The CDR3 nucleotides are TGCGCCAGCAGCCTCCAACGTGGACAGGGACTTCTTTCCTATGGCTACACCTTC. It translates to CASSLQRGQGLLSYGYTF.